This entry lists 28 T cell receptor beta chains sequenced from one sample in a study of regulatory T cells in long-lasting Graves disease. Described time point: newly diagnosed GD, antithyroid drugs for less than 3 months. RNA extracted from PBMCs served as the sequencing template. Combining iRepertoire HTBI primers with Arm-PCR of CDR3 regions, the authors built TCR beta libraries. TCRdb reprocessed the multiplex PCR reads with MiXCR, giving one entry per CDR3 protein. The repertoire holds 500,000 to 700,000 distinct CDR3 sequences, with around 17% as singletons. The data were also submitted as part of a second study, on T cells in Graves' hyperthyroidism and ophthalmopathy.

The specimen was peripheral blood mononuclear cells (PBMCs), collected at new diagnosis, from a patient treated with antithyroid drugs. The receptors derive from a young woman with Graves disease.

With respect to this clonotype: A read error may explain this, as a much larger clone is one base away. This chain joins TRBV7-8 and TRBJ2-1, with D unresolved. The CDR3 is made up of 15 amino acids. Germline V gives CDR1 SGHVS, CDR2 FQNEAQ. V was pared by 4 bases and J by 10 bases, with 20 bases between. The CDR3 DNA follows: TGTGCCAGCAGCTCAGGACGGAGTACCTCCTACGAGCAGTTCTTC. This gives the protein CASSSGRSTSYEQFF.

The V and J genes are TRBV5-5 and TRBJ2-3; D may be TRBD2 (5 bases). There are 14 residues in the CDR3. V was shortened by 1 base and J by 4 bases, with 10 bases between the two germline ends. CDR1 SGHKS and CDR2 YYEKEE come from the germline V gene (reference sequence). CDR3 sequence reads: CASSLSIASDTQYF. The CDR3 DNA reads TGTGCCAGCAGCTTGTCAATAGCGTCAGATACGCAGTATTTT.

This CDR3 is CASSDRGGYTF. For the CDR3, the DNA is TGTGCCAGCAGTGACCGAGGGGGCTACACCTTC. The chain employs TRBV12-3 or TRBV12-4 and TRBJ1-2, with no clear D. Trimming stripped 5 bases from V and 8 bases from J, with 9 bases between. The CDR3 contains 11 residues.

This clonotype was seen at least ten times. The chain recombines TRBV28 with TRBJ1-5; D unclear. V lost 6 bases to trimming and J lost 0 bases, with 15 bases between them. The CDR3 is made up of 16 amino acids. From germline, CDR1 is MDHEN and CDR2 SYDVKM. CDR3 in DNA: TGTGCCAGCAGCAGCCAGACGTTCTATAGCAATCAGCCCCAGCATTTT. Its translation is CASSSQTFYSNQPQHF. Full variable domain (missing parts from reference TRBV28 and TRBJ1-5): DVKVTQSSRYLVKRTGEKVFLECVQDMDHENMFWYRQDPGLGLRLIYFSYDVKMKEKGDIPEGYSVSREKKERFSLILESASTNQTSMYLCASSSQTFYSNQPQHFGDGTRLSIL.

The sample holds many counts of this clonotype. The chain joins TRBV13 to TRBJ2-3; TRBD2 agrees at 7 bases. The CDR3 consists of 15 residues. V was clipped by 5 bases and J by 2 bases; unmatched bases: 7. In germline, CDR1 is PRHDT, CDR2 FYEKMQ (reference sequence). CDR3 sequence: CASSGGRGFTDTQYF. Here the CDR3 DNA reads TGTGCCAGCAGCGGAGGGAGGGGCTTCACAGATACGCAGTATTTT.

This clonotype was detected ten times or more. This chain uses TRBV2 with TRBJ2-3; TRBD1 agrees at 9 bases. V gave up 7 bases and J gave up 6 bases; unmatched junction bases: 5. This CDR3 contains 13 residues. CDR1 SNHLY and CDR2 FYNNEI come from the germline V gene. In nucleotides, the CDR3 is TGTGCCAGCATGGGACAGGGATGGGATACGCAGTATTTT. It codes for CASMGQGWDTQYF.

CDR3 sequence: CSARPSGLAETQYF. The CDR3 bases are TGCAGTGCTAGACCATCAGGACTAGCGGAGACCCAGTACTTC. The chain is built from TRBV20-1 and TRBJ2-5, with TRBD2 matching 9 bases. The CDR3 extends over 14 amino acids. Per germline, CDR1 DFQATT and CDR2 SNEGSKA (reference sequence). J lost 5 bases, V lost 2 bases, and 6 bases had no gene match.

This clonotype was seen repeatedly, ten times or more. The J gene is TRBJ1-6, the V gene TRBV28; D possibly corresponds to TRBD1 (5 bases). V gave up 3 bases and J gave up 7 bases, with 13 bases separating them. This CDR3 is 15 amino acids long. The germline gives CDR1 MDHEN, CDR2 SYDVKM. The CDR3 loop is CASSFQGHTNSPLHF. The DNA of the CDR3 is TGTGCCAGCAGTTTTCAGGGCCATACAAATTCACCCCTCCACTTT.

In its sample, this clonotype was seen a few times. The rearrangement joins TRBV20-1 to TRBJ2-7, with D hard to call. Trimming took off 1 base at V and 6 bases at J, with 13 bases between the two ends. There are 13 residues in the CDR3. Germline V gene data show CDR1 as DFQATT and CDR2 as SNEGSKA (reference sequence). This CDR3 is CSARADQPAEQYF. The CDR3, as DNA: TGCAGTGCTAGAGCCGACCAACCAGCCGAGCAGTACTTC.

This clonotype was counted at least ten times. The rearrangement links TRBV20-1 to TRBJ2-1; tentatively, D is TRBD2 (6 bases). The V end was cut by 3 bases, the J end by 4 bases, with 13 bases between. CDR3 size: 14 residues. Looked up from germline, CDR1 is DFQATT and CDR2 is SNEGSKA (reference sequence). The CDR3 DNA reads TGCAGTGCTAGGTCTTCTAGCGCTTACAATGAGCAGTTCTTC. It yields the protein CSARSSSAYNEQFF.

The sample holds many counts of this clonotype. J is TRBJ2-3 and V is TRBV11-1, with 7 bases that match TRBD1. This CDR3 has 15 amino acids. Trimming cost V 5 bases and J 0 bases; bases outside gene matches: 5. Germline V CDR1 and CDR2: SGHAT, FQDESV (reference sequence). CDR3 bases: TGTGCCAGCAGCCTCCGGGACAGTAGCACAGATACGCAGTATTTT. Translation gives CASSLRDSSTDTQYF.

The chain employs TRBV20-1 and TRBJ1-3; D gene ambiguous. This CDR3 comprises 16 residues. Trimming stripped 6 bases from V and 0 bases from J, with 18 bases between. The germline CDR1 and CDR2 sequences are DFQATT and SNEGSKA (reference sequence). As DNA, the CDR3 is TGCAGTGCAAAACCCCCCCCCCCTAGCTCTGGAAACACCATATATTTT. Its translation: CSAKPPPPSSGNTIYF.

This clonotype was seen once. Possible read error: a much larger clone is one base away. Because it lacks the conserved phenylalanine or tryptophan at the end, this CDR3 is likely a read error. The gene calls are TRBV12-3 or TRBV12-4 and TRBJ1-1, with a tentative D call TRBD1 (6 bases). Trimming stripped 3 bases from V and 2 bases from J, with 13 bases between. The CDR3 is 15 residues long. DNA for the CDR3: TGTGCCAGCAGTTTGAGGGTCAGGGGAAACACTGAAGCTTTCCTT. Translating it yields CASSLRVRGNTEAFL.

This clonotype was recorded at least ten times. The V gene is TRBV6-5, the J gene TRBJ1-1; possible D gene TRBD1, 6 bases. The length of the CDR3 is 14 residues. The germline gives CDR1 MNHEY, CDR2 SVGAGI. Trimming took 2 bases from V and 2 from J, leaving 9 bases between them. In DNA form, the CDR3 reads TGTGCCAGCAGTTACCAGGACAGAAACACTGAAGCTTTCTTT. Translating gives CASSYQDRNTEAFF.

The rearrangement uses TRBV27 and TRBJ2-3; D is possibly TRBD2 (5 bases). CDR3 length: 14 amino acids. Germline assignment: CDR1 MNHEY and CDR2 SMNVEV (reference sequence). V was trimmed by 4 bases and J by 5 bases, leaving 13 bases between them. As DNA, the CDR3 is TGTGCCAGCAGTTCGTGGGGAGTCGGAGATACGCAGTATTTT. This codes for CASSSWGVGDTQYF.

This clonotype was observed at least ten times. The CDR3 sequence: CASSLMGAGELFF. DNA for the CDR3: TGTGCCAGCAGTTTAATGGGTGCCGGGGAGCTGTTTTTT. V gene TRBV27 combines with J gene TRBJ2-2; D call uncertain. Germline CDR1 MNHEY, CDR2 SMNVEV (reference sequence). Trimming shortened V by 2 bases and J by 6 bases, and 7 bases separated the two germline ends. The CDR3 is made up of 13 amino acids.

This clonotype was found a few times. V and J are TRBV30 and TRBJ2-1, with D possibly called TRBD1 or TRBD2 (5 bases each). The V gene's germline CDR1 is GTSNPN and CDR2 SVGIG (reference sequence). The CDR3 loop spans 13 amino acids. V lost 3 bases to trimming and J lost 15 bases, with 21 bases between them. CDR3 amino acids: CAWSGRPPRGSFF. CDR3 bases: TGTGCCTGGAGCGGACGGCCCCCGAGGGGATCGTTCTTC.

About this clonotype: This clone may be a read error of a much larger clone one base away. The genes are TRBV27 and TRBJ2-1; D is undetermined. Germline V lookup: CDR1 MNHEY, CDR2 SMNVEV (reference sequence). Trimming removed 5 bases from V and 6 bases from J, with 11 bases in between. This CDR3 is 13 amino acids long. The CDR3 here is CASSSPDSNEQFF. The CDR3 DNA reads TGTGCCAGCAGTAGCCCTGATAGCAATGAGCAGTTCTTC.

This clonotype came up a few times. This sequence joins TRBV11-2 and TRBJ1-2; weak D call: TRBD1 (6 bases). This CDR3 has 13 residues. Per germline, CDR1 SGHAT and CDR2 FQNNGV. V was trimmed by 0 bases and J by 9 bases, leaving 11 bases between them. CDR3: CASSLEGGLRYTF. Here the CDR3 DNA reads TGTGCCAGCAGCTTAGAGGGGGGGCTGCGCTACACCTTC.

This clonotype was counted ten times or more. In nucleotides, the CDR3 is TGTGCCAGCAGCTGGACAGGGGGTCACCAAGAGACCCAGTACTTC. It specifies CASSWTGGHQETQYF. The rearrangement uses TRBV7-3 and TRBJ2-5; 10 positions match TRBD1. The CDR3 consists of 15 residues. Germline CDR1 reads SGHTA; CDR2 reads FQGTGA. The V segment lost 4 bases and the J segment 0 bases; nucleotides outside the gene matches: 2.

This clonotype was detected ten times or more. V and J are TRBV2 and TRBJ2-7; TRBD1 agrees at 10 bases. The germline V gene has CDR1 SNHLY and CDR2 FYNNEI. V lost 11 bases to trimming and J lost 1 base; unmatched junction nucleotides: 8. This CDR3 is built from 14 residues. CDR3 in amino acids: CASEGTGASYEQYF. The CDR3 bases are TGTGCCTCAGAGGGGACAGGGGCTTCCTACGAGCAGTACTTC.

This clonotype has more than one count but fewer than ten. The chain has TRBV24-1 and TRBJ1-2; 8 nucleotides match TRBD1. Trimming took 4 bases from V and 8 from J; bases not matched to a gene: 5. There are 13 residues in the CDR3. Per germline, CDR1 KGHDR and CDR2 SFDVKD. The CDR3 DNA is TGTGCCACCAGTGACCCGGACAGGGCGGGCTACACCTTC. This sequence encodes CATSDPDRAGYTF.

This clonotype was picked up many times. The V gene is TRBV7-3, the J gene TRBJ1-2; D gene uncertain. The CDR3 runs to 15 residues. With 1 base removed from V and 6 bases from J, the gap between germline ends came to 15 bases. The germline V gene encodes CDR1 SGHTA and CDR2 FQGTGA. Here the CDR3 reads CASSLNPGYKDGYTF. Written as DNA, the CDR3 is TGTGCCAGCAGCTTAAATCCGGGATACAAGGATGGCTACACCTTC.

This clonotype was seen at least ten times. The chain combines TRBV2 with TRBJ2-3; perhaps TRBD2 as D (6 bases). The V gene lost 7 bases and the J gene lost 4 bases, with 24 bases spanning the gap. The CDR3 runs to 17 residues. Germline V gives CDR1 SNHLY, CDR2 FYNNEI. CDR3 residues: CASTLPTTSFPPDTQYF. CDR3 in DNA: TGTGCCAGCACTCTCCCAACAACTAGCTTCCCCCCAGATACGCAGTATTTT.

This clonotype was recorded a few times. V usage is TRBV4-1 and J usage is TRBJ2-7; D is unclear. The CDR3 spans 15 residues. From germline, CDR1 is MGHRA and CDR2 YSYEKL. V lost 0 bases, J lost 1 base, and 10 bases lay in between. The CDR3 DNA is TGCGCCAGCAGCCAAGAGGCCGGCTCTTCCTACGAGCAGTACTTC. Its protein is CASSQEAGSSYEQYF.

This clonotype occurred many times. As DNA, the CDR3 is TGCAGTGCAAAACCCCGGGACAGGGATCCTGTGACCCAGTACTTC. This gives the protein CSAKPRDRDPVTQYF. The J gene is TRBJ2-5, the V gene TRBV20-1; 9 bases line up with TRBD1. Germline V gene sequence: CDR1 DFQATT, CDR2 SNEGSKA (reference sequence). The CDR3 is 15 residues long. V dropped 6 bases and J dropped 7; count of bases not matched to a gene: 15.

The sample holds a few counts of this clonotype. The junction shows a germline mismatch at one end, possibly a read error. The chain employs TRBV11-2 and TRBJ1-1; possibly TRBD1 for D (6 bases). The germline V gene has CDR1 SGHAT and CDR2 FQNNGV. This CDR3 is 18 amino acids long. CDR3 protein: CASSLARGAGRGMFYPVF. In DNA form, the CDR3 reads TGTGCCAGCAGCTTAGCCCGGGGGGCAGGCCGGGGAATGTTTTACCCAGTCTTT.

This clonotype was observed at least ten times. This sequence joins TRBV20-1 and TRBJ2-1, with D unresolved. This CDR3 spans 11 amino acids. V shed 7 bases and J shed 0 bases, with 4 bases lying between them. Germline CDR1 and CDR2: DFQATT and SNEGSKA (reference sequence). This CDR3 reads CSVSSYNEQFF. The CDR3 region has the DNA TGCAGTGTAAGCTCCTACAATGAGCAGTTCTTC.